A selection of T cell receptor beta chains follows, all from one sample in a study of shared clonotypes between healthy human individuals. The repertoire was sequenced with immunoSEQ multiplex PCR; TCRdb's copy has only in-frame clones and lacks some. This table has about 690,000 clones, 90% appearing once. The sample consisted of memory CD8+ T cells from PBMCs. These receptors originate from a young man in good health. Some clones in this sample may be carry-over from other donors' samples. Each CDR3 is given with its conserved first and last residue. The order of the fields is V gene, clone size, D gene, J gene, CDR3 protein, CDR3 DNA. The D gene is left open where the match is weak. The listing skips clone size in some rows; elsewhere it reads once, few, many or a size class.

V gene: TRBV7-9
clone size: .
D gene: .
J gene: TRBJ2-2
CDR3 protein: CASSGAGELFF
CDR3 DNA: TGTGCCAGCAGTGGCGCCGGGGAGCTGTTTTTT

V gene: TRBV5-1
clone size: .
D gene: TRBD1
J gene: TRBJ1-1
CDR3 protein: CASSLWTGSTEAFF
CDR3 DNA: TGCGCCAGCAGCTTATGGACAGGATCGACTGAAGCTTTCTTT

V gene: TRBV19
clone size: .
D gene: TRBD1
J gene: TRBJ2-7
CDR3 protein: CASSIGYRGPYEQYF
CDR3 DNA: TGTGCCAGTAGTATAGGCTACAGGGGGCCCTACGAGCAGTACTTC

V gene: TRBV5-1
clone size: .
D gene: TRBD1
J gene: TRBJ2-7
CDR3 protein: CASSWGTGLYEQYF
CDR3 DNA: TGCGCCAGCAGCTGGGGGACAGGCCTCTACGAGCAGTACTTC

V gene: TRBV14
clone size: once
D gene: .
J gene: TRBJ2-1
CDR3 protein: CASRGLGYNEQFF
CDR3 DNA: TGTGCCAGCCGGGGCCTAGGCTACAATGAGCAGTTCTTC

V gene: TRBV7-9
clone size: .
D gene: .
J gene: TRBJ1-3
CDR3 protein: CASSWTGGRTVNTIYF
CDR3 DNA: TGTGCCAGCAGCTGGACGGGGGGCCGGACCGTGAACACCATATATTTT

V gene: TRBV28
clone size: .
D gene: .
J gene: TRBJ2-1
CDR3 protein: CASSRPLSGASYNEQFF
CDR3 DNA: TGTGCCAGCAGTCGCCCCCTGAGCGGAGCTTCCTACAATGAGCAGTTCTTC

V gene: TRBV5-1
clone size: .
D gene: .
J gene: TRBJ1-1
CDR3 protein: CASSLAGENTEAFF
CDR3 DNA: TGCGCCAGCAGCTTGGCCGGGGAGAACACTGAAGCTTTCTTT

V gene: TRBV5-6
clone size: .
D gene: TRBD2
J gene: TRBJ2-7
CDR3 protein: CASSSGLADYEQYF
CDR3 DNA: TGTGCCAGCAGCTCCGGACTAGCGGACTACGAGCAGTACTTC

V gene: TRBV29-1
clone size: .
D gene: .
J gene: TRBJ1-2
CDR3 protein: CSVEAKGLNYGYTF
CDR3 DNA: TGCAGCGTTGAAGCCAAGGGCCTTAACTATGGCTACACCTTC

V gene: TRBV27
clone size: .
D gene: .
J gene: TRBJ2-7
CDR3 protein: CASSLVFVQGLSYEQYF
CDR3 DNA: TGTGCCAGCAGTTTAGTGTTCGTCCAGGGCTTATCCTACGAGCAGTACTTC

V gene: TRBV5-4
clone size: .
D gene: TRBD2
J gene: TRBJ2-2
CDR3 protein: CASSSLAEDDTGELFF
CDR3 DNA: TGTGCCAGCAGCTCTCTAGCGGAGGACGACACCGGGGAGCTGTTTTTT

V gene: TRBV9
clone size: .
D gene: .
J gene: TRBJ1-2
CDR3 protein: CASSVVLPGKHGGYTF
CDR3 DNA: TGTGCCAGCAGCGTAGTCCTTCCAGGTAAACATGGGGGCTACACCTTC

V gene: TRBV27
clone size: .
D gene: .
J gene: TRBJ2-7
CDR3 protein: CASSLIQGNEQYF
CDR3 DNA: TGTGCCAGCAGTTTAATACAGGGCAACGAGCAGTACTTC

V gene: TRBV7-6
clone size: .
D gene: TRBD1
J gene: TRBJ1-2
CDR3 protein: CASSPSRDRLHGYTF
CDR3 DNA: TGTGCCAGCAGCCCCTCGAGGGACAGACTTCATGGCTACACCTTC

V gene: TRBV29-1
clone size: .
D gene: .
J gene: TRBJ2-6
CDR3 protein: CSVSLEGANVLTF
CDR3 DNA: TGCAGCGTTTCGCTCGAGGGGGCCAACGTCCTGACTTTC

V gene: TRBV25-1
clone size: .
D gene: .
J gene: TRBJ2-2
CDR3 protein: CASRDSPNTGELFF
CDR3 DNA: TGTGCCAGCAGGGACAGCCCGAACACCGGGGAGCTGTTTTTT

V gene: TRBV6-1
clone size: .
D gene: .
J gene: TRBJ1-5
CDR3 protein: CASSRGGVEPQPQHF
CDR3 DNA: TGTGCCAGCAGCCGGGGGGGCGTCGAGCCTCAGCCCCAGCATTTT

V gene: TRBV10-2
clone size: .
D gene: .
J gene: TRBJ2-1
CDR3 protein: CASSEHRHSNEQFF
CDR3 DNA: TGCGCCAGCAGTGAGCACAGGCACTCCAATGAGCAGTTCTTC

V gene: TRBV29-1
clone size: .
D gene: .
J gene: TRBJ2-5
CDR3 protein: CSVEERAQETQYF
CDR3 DNA: TGCAGCGTTGAAGAGCGGGCCCAAGAGACCCAGTACTTC

V gene: TRBV7-9
clone size: .
D gene: .
J gene: TRBJ2-2
CDR3 protein: CASSLGASLTGELFF
CDR3 DNA: TGTGCCAGCAGCTTAGGCGCCTCTCTCACCGGGGAGCTGTTTTTT

V gene: TRBV29-1
clone size: .
D gene: TRBD1
J gene: TRBJ1-2
CDR3 protein: CSVNPLDRGNGYTF
CDR3 DNA: TGCAGCGTAAACCCGTTGGACAGGGGTAATGGCTACACCTTC

V gene: TRBV30
clone size: .
D gene: .
J gene: TRBJ2-3
CDR3 protein: CAWSATSPTDTQYF
CDR3 DNA: TGTGCCTGGAGTGCAACTAGTCCCACAGATACGCAGTATTTT

V gene: TRBV7-9
clone size: .
D gene: TRBD2
J gene: TRBJ2-2
CDR3 protein: CASGVPIGTTPSNTGELFF
CDR3 DNA: TGTGCCAGCGGCGTTCCTATCGGGACTACTCCTTCGAACACCGGGGAGCTGTTTTTT

V gene: TRBV19
clone size: .
D gene: .
J gene: TRBJ2-7
CDR3 protein: CASSPGRSSYEQYF
CDR3 DNA: TGTGCCAGTAGTCCGGGGAGGAGCTCCTACGAGCAGTACTTC

V gene: TRBV19
clone size: few
D gene: TRBD1
J gene: TRBJ2-5
CDR3 protein: CATAGQVRGTQYF
CDR3 DNA: TGTGCCACCGCGGGACAGGTCAGGGGGACCCAGTACTTC

V gene: TRBV19
clone size: .
D gene: .
J gene: TRBJ2-7
CDR3 protein: CASSIAGNPLGEQYF
CDR3 DNA: TGTGCCAGTAGTATAGCTGGGAATCCCCTAGGTGAGCAGTACTTC

V gene: TRBV5-4
clone size: .
D gene: TRBD1
J gene: TRBJ2-7
CDR3 protein: CASSPDRSYEQYF
CDR3 DNA: TGTGCCAGCAGCCCGGACAGGTCCTACGAGCAGTACTTC

V gene: TRBV9
clone size: .
D gene: .
J gene: TRBJ2-2
CDR3 protein: CASSVARETLNTGELFF
CDR3 DNA: TGTGCCAGCAGCGTAGCTCGCGAAACTTTGAACACCGGGGAGCTGTTTTTT

V gene: TRBV27
clone size: .
D gene: .
J gene: TRBJ1-1
CDR3 protein: CASSTDRPNTEAFF
CDR3 DNA: TGTGCCAGCAGTACGGACAGACCGAACACTGAAGCTTTCTTT

V gene: TRBV6-1
clone size: .
D gene: .
J gene: TRBJ1-3
CDR3 protein: CASSESLSGRNSGNTIYF
CDR3 DNA: TGTGCCAGCAGTGAATCCCTGAGTGGAAGGAACTCTGGAAACACCATATATTTT

V gene: TRBV5-6
clone size: .
D gene: .
J gene: TRBJ1-1
CDR3 protein: CASSLGPTVYTEAFF
CDR3 DNA: TGTGCCAGCAGCTTAGGCCCGACAGTTTACACTGAAGCTTTCTTT

V gene: TRBV7-9
clone size: .
D gene: TRBD1
J gene: TRBJ2-7
CDR3 protein: CASSSREGAGSYEQYF
CDR3 DNA: TGTGCCAGCAGTTCGAGAGAGGGGGCGGGCTCCTACGAGCAGTACTTC

V gene: TRBV6-1
clone size: .
D gene: TRBD2
J gene: TRBJ2-1
CDR3 protein: CASSEGLAADEQFF
CDR3 DNA: TGTGCCAGCAGTGAAGGACTAGCGGCCGATGAGCAGTTCTTC

V gene: TRBV10-3
clone size: .
D gene: .
J gene: TRBJ2-5
CDR3 protein: CAISEFPSQETQYF
CDR3 DNA: TGTGCCATCAGTGAGTTCCCATCTCAAGAGACCCAGTACTTC

V gene: TRBV5-1
clone size: .
D gene: TRBD2
J gene: TRBJ2-7
CDR3 protein: CASSMGLAGGSYEQYF
CDR3 DNA: TGCGCCAGCAGCATGGGACTAGCGGGTGGCTCCTACGAGCAGTACTTC

V gene: TRBV28
clone size: .
D gene: TRBD1
J gene: TRBJ2-7
CDR3 protein: CASSETGSSYEQYF
CDR3 DNA: TGTGCCAGCAGTGAGACAGGGAGCTCCTACGAGCAGTACTTC

V gene: TRBV4-1
clone size: few
D gene: .
J gene: TRBJ1-1
CDR3 protein: CASSLPATSGGAFF
CDR3 DNA: TGCGCCAGCAGCCTCCCGGCCACCTCGGGGGGAGCTTTCTTT

V gene: TRBV28
clone size: .
D gene: .
J gene: TRBJ1-2
CDR3 protein: CASSFRGLSNDGYTF
CDR3 DNA: TGTGCCAGCAGTTTCAGGGGTTTATCTAATGATGGCTACACCTTC

V gene: TRBV6-5
clone size: .
D gene: .
J gene: TRBJ1-1
CDR3 protein: CASAMWREWTEAFF
CDR3 DNA: TGTGCCAGCGCAATGTGGCGGGAATGGACTGAAGCTTTCTTT

V gene: TRBV5-6
clone size: .
D gene: .
J gene: TRBJ1-3
CDR3 protein: CASSLGAAGNTIYF
CDR3 DNA: TGTGCCAGCAGCTTGGGGGCCGCTGGAAACACCATATATTTT

V gene: TRBV6-5
clone size: .
D gene: TRBD1
J gene: TRBJ1-2
CDR3 protein: CASSFHTGGFGYTF
CDR3 DNA: TGTGCCAGCAGTTTTCATACAGGGGGCTTTGGGTACACCTTC

V gene: TRBV11-2
clone size: .
D gene: .
J gene: TRBJ1-1
CDR3 protein: CASSVPGVGAEAFF
CDR3 DNA: TGTGCCAGCAGTGTCCCGGGAGTGGGCGCTGAAGCTTTCTTT

V gene: TRBV6-6
clone size: .
D gene: .
J gene: TRBJ2-7
CDR3 protein: CATLGAVNEQYF
CDR3 DNA: TGTGCCACTCTGGGGGCCGTCAACGAGCAGTACTTC

V gene: TRBV27
clone size: .
D gene: .
J gene: TRBJ1-2
CDR3 protein: CASSFGGTNYGYTF
CDR3 DNA: TGTGCCAGCAGTTTCGGGGGTACTAACTATGGCTACACCTTC

V gene: TRBV10-3
clone size: .
D gene: .
J gene: TRBJ2-3
CDR3 protein: CAISPGHFTDTQYF
CDR3 DNA: TGTGCCATCAGTCCGGGACATTTTACGGATACGCAGTATTTT

V gene: TRBV4-3
clone size: .
D gene: TRBD1
J gene: TRBJ2-2
CDR3 protein: CASSSGPGGESGELFF
CDR3 DNA: TGCGCCAGCAGCTCAGGCCCAGGGGGAGAGTCCGGGGAGCTGTTTTTT